A selection of T cell receptor beta chains follows, all from one sample in a study of human T cells and chemical hapten exposure. A single record per CDR3 protein comes from TCRdb applying MiXCR to the RACE reads. The top ten clones hold about 5% of a sample with about 84,000 distinct CDR3 sequences, 10% of them seen once. Sample: whole blood, taken in connection with sensitization to the hapten diphenylcyclopropenone (DPC). All receptors derive from a woman aged 50 to 60 with alopecia areata. Some clones in this sample may be carry-over from other donors' samples. Both conserved end residues are part of each CDR3. A D gene is named only where the DNA matches it firmly. The size entry is marked missing in some rows and otherwise reads once, few, many or a size class.

len: 16; d_gene: -; v_gene: TRBV5-1; j_gene: TRBJ2-3; abundance: -; CDR3nt: TGCGCCAGCAGCTTGGACCCTTCCAGGCGCACAGATACGCAGTATTTT; CDR3aa: CASSLDPSRRTDTQYF
len: 14; d_gene: TRBD1; v_gene: TRBV12-3/TRBV12-4; j_gene: TRBJ1-1; abundance: -; CDR3nt: TGTGCCAGCAATAAACAGGGGGCAGTCACTGAAGCTTTCTTT; CDR3aa: CASNKQGAVTEAFF
len: 13; d_gene: TRBD1; v_gene: TRBV28; j_gene: TRBJ1-2; abundance: many; CDR3nt: TGTGCCTACAAGACGACAGGGGGAAGGGGCTACACCTTC; CDR3aa: CAYKTTGGRGYTF
len: 15; d_gene: TRBD1; v_gene: TRBV12-3/TRBV12-4; j_gene: TRBJ1-2; abundance: many; CDR3nt: TGTGCCAGCAGTTCACCGGGACAGGCTCTCGATGGCTACACCTTC; CDR3aa: CASSSPGQALDGYTF
len: 16; d_gene: TRBD1; v_gene: TRBV30; j_gene: TRBJ1-2; abundance: -; CDR3nt: TGTGCCTGGAGGCTCATAGACAGGGCGAGGAGAAAGGGCTACACCTTC; CDR3aa: CAWRLIDRARRKGYTF
len: 16; d_gene: TRBD1; v_gene: TRBV5-8; j_gene: TRBJ2-4; abundance: -; CDR3nt: TGTGCCAGCAGTTCTGGACAGGGGGGAGCCAAAAACATTCAGTACTTC; CDR3aa: CASSSGQGGAKNIQYF
len: 16; d_gene: TRBD2; v_gene: TRBV6-6; j_gene: TRBJ2-7; abundance: few; CDR3nt: TGTGCCAGCAGTTCGTCAGCGGGAGGTTCGGTCTACGAGCAGTACTTC; CDR3aa: CASSSSAGGSVYEQYF
len: 14; d_gene: -; v_gene: TRBV11-1; j_gene: TRBJ2-2; abundance: many; CDR3nt: TGTGCCAGCAGCTCGACTGGGAACACCGGGGAGCTGTTTTTT; CDR3aa: CASSSTGNTGELFF
len: 14; d_gene: TRBD2; v_gene: TRBV18; j_gene: TRBJ2-7; abundance: -; CDR3nt: TGTGCCAGCTCACCGACTAGCGGTGCCTACGAGCAGTACTTC; CDR3aa: CASSPTSGAYEQYF
len: 17; d_gene: TRBD1; v_gene: TRBV7-8; j_gene: TRBJ1-4; abundance: -; CDR3nt: TGTGCCAGCAGCTTTAGGGGGACAGGAGGACCAAATGAAAAACTGTTTTTT; CDR3aa: CASSFRGTGGPNEKLFF
len: 15; d_gene: TRBD1; v_gene: TRBV30; j_gene: TRBJ1-2; abundance: -; CDR3nt: TGTGCCTGGAGTGGGGGACAGGCCACCAACTATGGCTACACCTTC; CDR3aa: CAWSGGQATNYGYTF
len: 11; d_gene: -; v_gene: TRBV29-1; j_gene: TRBJ1-2; abundance: few; CDR3nt: TGCAGCGTTGATACCGCCTATGGCTACACCTTC; CDR3aa: CSVDTAYGYTF
len: 15; d_gene: TRBD1; v_gene: TRBV7-6; j_gene: TRBJ2-7; abundance: many; CDR3nt: TGTGCCAGCAGCTCGGACAGGGGGGGTTTCTACGAGCAGTACTTC; CDR3aa: CASSSDRGGFYEQYF
len: 15; d_gene: -; v_gene: TRBV7-2; j_gene: TRBJ2-5; abundance: -; CDR3nt: TGTGCCAGCAGCTTAGGGACCACGTGCCAAGAGACCCAGTACTTC; CDR3aa: CASSLGTTCQETQYF
len: 16; d_gene: -; v_gene: TRBV7-8; j_gene: TRBJ2-1; abundance: -; CDR3nt: TGTGCCAGCAGCTCCCCCCCATTAGGCCTACACAATGAGCAGTTCTTC; CDR3aa: CASSSPPLGLHNEQFF
len: 17; d_gene: -; v_gene: TRBV28; j_gene: TRBJ2-2; abundance: -; CDR3nt: TGTGCCAGCAGTTTAGGTATTTCTTTGGGGGACGCCGGGGAGCTGTTTTTT; CDR3aa: CASSLGISLGDAGELFF
len: 16; d_gene: -; v_gene: TRBV6-5; j_gene: TRBJ1-6; abundance: many; CDR3nt: TGTGCCAGCAGTTACGGCGGAGGGCGAAATAATTCACCCCTCCACTTT; CDR3aa: CASSYGGGRNNSPLHF
len: 12; d_gene: -; v_gene: TRBV20-1; j_gene: TRBJ2-7; abundance: many; CDR3nt: TGCAGTGCGGGGACTCTCTCCTACGAGCAGTACTTC; CDR3aa: CSAGTLSYEQYF
len: 14; d_gene: -; v_gene: TRBV7-2; j_gene: TRBJ2-5; abundance: many; CDR3nt: TGTGCCAGCAGCTCCGGAGGGCCGACGGAGACCCAGTACTTC; CDR3aa: CASSSGGPTETQYF
len: 20; d_gene: -; v_gene: TRBV7-8; j_gene: TRBJ2-3; abundance: few; CDR3nt: TGTGCCAGCAGCCCCACGACTTTGTGGGGCCTAGCGACTAGCACAGATACGCAGTATTTT; CDR3aa: CASSPTTLWGLATSTDTQYF
len: 15; d_gene: TRBD2; v_gene: TRBV7-9; j_gene: TRBJ2-5; abundance: many; CDR3nt: TGTGCCAGCAGCTTAGTTACTAGCGGAAAAGAGACCCAGTACTTC; CDR3aa: CASSLVTSGKETQYF
len: 15; d_gene: -; v_gene: TRBV4-3; j_gene: TRBJ2-5; abundance: -; CDR3nt: TGCGCCAGCAGCCAAGATTGGGGGGGCTGGGAGACCCAGTACTTC; CDR3aa: CASSQDWGGWETQYF
len: 13; d_gene: -; v_gene: TRBV20-1; j_gene: TRBJ1-1; abundance: many; CDR3nt: TGCAGTGCTAGAGATCTATCGGAGGATGAAGCTTTCTTT; CDR3aa: CSARDLSEDEAFF
len: 14; d_gene: TRBD2; v_gene: TRBV5-1; j_gene: TRBJ2-7; abundance: few; CDR3nt: TGCGCCAGCAGCTCCGGGACTAGTTCCTACGAGCAGTACTTC; CDR3aa: CASSSGTSSYEQYF
len: 13; d_gene: -; v_gene: TRBV25-1; j_gene: TRBJ1-1; abundance: many; CDR3nt: TGTGCCAGCAGCCGGGCCTTGAACACTGAAGCTTTCTTT; CDR3aa: CASSRALNTEAFF
len: 14; d_gene: -; v_gene: TRBV20-1; j_gene: TRBJ1-5; abundance: few; CDR3nt: TGCAGTGCTGACGACAAGGCGGGCAATCAGCCCCAGCATTTT; CDR3aa: CSADDKAGNQPQHF
len: 13; d_gene: TRBD2; v_gene: TRBV27; j_gene: TRBJ2-1; abundance: few; CDR3nt: TGTGCCAGCACTCTAGCGGGAGACGACCGGCAGTTCTTC; CDR3aa: CASTLAGDDRQFF
len: 20; d_gene: -; v_gene: TRBV7-2; j_gene: TRBJ2-5; abundance: -; CDR3nt: TGTGCCAGCAGCTTAGACGCCTACCGGGGATCCGGGGCAAGGAGGGAGACCCAGTACTTC; CDR3aa: CASSLDAYRGSGARRETQYF
len: 15; d_gene: TRBD1; v_gene: TRBV19; j_gene: TRBJ1-1; abundance: few; CDR3nt: TGTGCCAGTGGTAACCAGGAGGGGGCGGAAGGTGAAGCTTTCTTT; CDR3aa: CASGNQEGAEGEAFF
len: 11; d_gene: -; v_gene: TRBV7-9; j_gene: TRBJ2-5; abundance: many; CDR3nt: TGTGCCAGCAGCTTAGTGGAGACCCAGTACTTC; CDR3aa: CASSLVETQYF
len: 15; d_gene: -; v_gene: TRBV11-2; j_gene: TRBJ1-1; abundance: few; CDR3nt: TGTGCCAGCAGCTTAGACGCGCACCCTAACACTGAAGCTTTCTTT; CDR3aa: CASSLDAHPNTEAFF
len: 17; d_gene: TRBD2; v_gene: TRBV29-1; j_gene: TRBJ2-2; abundance: -; CDR3nt: TGCAGCGTAGATTCCGGGACTAGCGGGAGGCTCACCGGGGAGCTGTTTTTT; CDR3aa: CSVDSGTSGRLTGELFF
len: 14; d_gene: TRBD1; v_gene: TRBV20-1; j_gene: TRBJ2-1; abundance: many; CDR3nt: TGCAGTGCTCCCTGGACAGGGCCCTACAATGAGCAGTTCTTC; CDR3aa: CSAPWTGPYNEQFF
len: 14; d_gene: TRBD1; v_gene: TRBV12-3/TRBV12-4; j_gene: TRBJ2-5; abundance: many; CDR3nt: TGTGCCAGCAGTTCGGGACAGATCCAAGAGACCCAGTACTTC; CDR3aa: CASSSGQIQETQYF
len: 17; d_gene: TRBD2; v_gene: TRBV5-4; j_gene: TRBJ2-2; abundance: many; CDR3nt: TGTGCCAGCAGCCCCGCCGCGGGGGGCTGGAACACCGGGGAGCTGTTTTTT; CDR3aa: CASSPAAGGWNTGELFF
len: 15; d_gene: -; v_gene: TRBV3-1; j_gene: TRBJ2-3; abundance: -; CDR3nt: TGTGCCAGCAGCCAAGAGCGGCGTTCTTTTGATACGCAGTATTTT; CDR3aa: CASSQERRSFDTQYF
len: 13; d_gene: TRBD2; v_gene: TRBV19; j_gene: TRBJ2-3; abundance: many; CDR3nt: TGTGCCAGTGCTAGCGGCGACACAGATACGCAGTATTTT; CDR3aa: CASASGDTDTQYF
len: 13; d_gene: TRBD2; v_gene: TRBV12-3/TRBV12-4; j_gene: TRBJ2-1; abundance: -; CDR3nt: TGTGCCAGCACCGGGACTAGGTCTCGGGGGCAGTTCTTC; CDR3aa: CASTGTRSRGQFF
len: 15; d_gene: TRBD1; v_gene: TRBV18; j_gene: TRBJ2-7; abundance: few; CDR3nt: TGTGCCAGCTCGATAACGGGACAGGAGGACTACGAGCAGTACTTC; CDR3aa: CASSITGQEDYEQYF
len: 12; d_gene: -; v_gene: TRBV7-2; j_gene: TRBJ1-5; abundance: -; CDR3nt: TGTGCCAGCAGGGAAAAAAATCAGCCCCAGCATTTT; CDR3aa: CASREKNQPQHF
len: 14; d_gene: -; v_gene: TRBV5-6; j_gene: TRBJ2-3; abundance: -; CDR3nt: TGTGCCAGCAGCTCTCCCCTCTCCCCAGATACGCAGTATTTT; CDR3aa: CASSSPLSPDTQYF
len: 14; d_gene: -; v_gene: TRBV20-1; j_gene: TRBJ1-2; abundance: few; CDR3nt: TGCAGTGCAACACTTACAGGGCACCGGAATGGCTACACCTTC; CDR3aa: CSATLTGHRNGYTF
len: 12; d_gene: -; v_gene: TRBV11-2; j_gene: TRBJ2-7; abundance: -; CDR3nt: TGTGCCAGCAGGGGAAGAGGAGTCGAGCAGTACTTC; CDR3aa: CASRGRGVEQYF
len: 11; d_gene: -; v_gene: TRBV6-2/TRBV6-3; j_gene: TRBJ2-7; abundance: once; CDR3nt: TGTGCCAGCAGTTTTTTGGAGGAGCAGTACTTC; CDR3aa: CASSFLEEQYF
len: 16; d_gene: TRBD2; v_gene: TRBV11-2; j_gene: TRBJ2-1; abundance: few; CDR3nt: TGTGCCAGCACCAAGACTAGCGGGAGCGCTAGGGTTGAGCAGTTCTTC; CDR3aa: CASTKTSGSARVEQFF
len: 14; d_gene: -; v_gene: TRBV2; j_gene: TRBJ1-1; abundance: many; CDR3nt: TGTGCCAGCAGTGAAGAAGGGACATCACTTGAAGCTTTCTTT; CDR3aa: CASSEEGTSLEAFF
len: 14; d_gene: -; v_gene: TRBV20-1; j_gene: TRBJ1-2; abundance: many; CDR3nt: TGCAGTGCTCCCCCCTCAGGGAGACTTCGGGGCTACACCTTC; CDR3aa: CSAPPSGRLRGYTF
len: 20; d_gene: TRBD2; v_gene: TRBV11-1; j_gene: TRBJ2-1; abundance: many; CDR3nt: TGTGCCAGCAGCTTACGGGCGGGACTAGCGGGAGGTGCCACCTACAATGAGCAGTTCTTC; CDR3aa: CASSLRAGLAGGATYNEQFF
len: 14; d_gene: -; v_gene: TRBV20-1; j_gene: TRBJ1-6; abundance: many; CDR3nt: TGCAGTGCTAGGTGGTCTTCCTATAATTCACCCCTCCACTTT; CDR3aa: CSARWSSYNSPLHF
len: 18; d_gene: TRBD2; v_gene: TRBV20-1; j_gene: TRBJ2-3; abundance: -; CDR3nt: TGCAGTGCTAGAGGGGCTAGCGGGAGGGCCCTCGGTACAGATACGCAGTATTTT; CDR3aa: CSARGASGRALGTDTQYF
len: 19; d_gene: TRBD1; v_gene: TRBV7-9; j_gene: TRBJ2-6; abundance: many; CDR3nt: TGTGCCAGCAGCGGGGAGGACAGGGGAACTGCCTCTGGGGCCAACGTCCTGACTTTC; CDR3aa: CASSGEDRGTASGANVLTF
len: 17; d_gene: -; v_gene: TRBV14; j_gene: TRBJ1-3; abundance: -; CDR3nt: TGTACCAGCAGCCAGGATCCGACACCTTTATCTGGAAACACCATATATTTT; CDR3aa: CTSSQDPTPLSGNTIYF
len: 15; d_gene: TRBD1; v_gene: TRBV30; j_gene: TRBJ1-2; abundance: many; CDR3nt: TGTGCCTGGAGTGTACAGGGGGCTGGTGGCTATGGCTACACCTTC; CDR3aa: CAWSVQGAGGYGYTF
len: 12; d_gene: -; v_gene: TRBV10-2; j_gene: TRBJ2-5; abundance: few; CDR3nt: TGCGCCAGCAGTTCCGGGGTAGAGACCCAGTACTTC; CDR3aa: CASSSGVETQYF
len: 15; d_gene: -; v_gene: TRBV19; j_gene: TRBJ2-1; abundance: -; CDR3nt: TGTGCCAGTACCCAAGCGGTCCCCTCCTACAATGAGCAGTTCTTC; CDR3aa: CASTQAVPSYNEQFF
len: 16; d_gene: -; v_gene: TRBV6-2/TRBV6-3; j_gene: TRBJ1-4; abundance: -; CDR3nt: TGTGCCAGCAGTTACCCCCCGGGGAGGATGGATGAAAAACTGTTTTTT; CDR3aa: CASSYPPGRMDEKLFF
len: 15; d_gene: TRBD2; v_gene: TRBV11-3; j_gene: TRBJ2-3; abundance: -; CDR3nt: TGTACCAGCAGCCTGACTAGCGGATACACAGATACGCAGTATTTT; CDR3aa: CTSSLTSGYTDTQYF
len: 15; d_gene: -; v_gene: TRBV7-2; j_gene: TRBJ2-3; abundance: few; CDR3nt: TGTGCCAGCACCTTCAGGAGGGGATCCACAGATACGCAGTATTTT; CDR3aa: CASTFRRGSTDTQYF
len: 16; d_gene: TRBD2; v_gene: TRBV5-3; j_gene: TRBJ2-1; abundance: few; CDR3nt: TGTGCCAGAAGCACTCTAGCGGGAGCTGGTCCCAATGAGCAGTTCTTC; CDR3aa: CARSTLAGAGPNEQFF